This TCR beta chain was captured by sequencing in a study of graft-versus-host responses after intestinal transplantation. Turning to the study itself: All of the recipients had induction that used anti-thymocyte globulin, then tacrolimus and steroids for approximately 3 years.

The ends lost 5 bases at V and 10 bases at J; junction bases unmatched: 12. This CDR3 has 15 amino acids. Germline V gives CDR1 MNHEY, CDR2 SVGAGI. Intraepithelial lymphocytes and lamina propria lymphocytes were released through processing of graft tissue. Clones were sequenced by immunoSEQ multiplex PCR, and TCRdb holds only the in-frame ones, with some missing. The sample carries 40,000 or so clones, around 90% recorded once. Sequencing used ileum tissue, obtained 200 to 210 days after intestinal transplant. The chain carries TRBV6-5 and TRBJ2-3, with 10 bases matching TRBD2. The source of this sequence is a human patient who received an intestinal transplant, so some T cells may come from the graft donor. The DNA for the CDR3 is TGTGCCAGCAGTCCAAATCCTAGCGGGAGTATTTCGCAGTATTTT. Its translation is CASSPNPSGSISQYF.